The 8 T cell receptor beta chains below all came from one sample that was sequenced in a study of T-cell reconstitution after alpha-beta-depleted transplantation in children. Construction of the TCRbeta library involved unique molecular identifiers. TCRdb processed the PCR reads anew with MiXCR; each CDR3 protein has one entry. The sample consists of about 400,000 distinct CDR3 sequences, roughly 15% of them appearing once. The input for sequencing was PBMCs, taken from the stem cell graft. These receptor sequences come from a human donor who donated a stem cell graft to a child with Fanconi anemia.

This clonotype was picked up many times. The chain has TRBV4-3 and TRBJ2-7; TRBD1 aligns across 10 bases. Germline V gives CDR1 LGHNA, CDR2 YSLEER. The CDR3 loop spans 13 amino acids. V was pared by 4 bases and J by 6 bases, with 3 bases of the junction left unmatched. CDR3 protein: CASSRDRGTEQYV. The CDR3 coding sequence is TGCGCCAGCAGCCGGGACAGGGGAACCGAGCAGTACGTC.

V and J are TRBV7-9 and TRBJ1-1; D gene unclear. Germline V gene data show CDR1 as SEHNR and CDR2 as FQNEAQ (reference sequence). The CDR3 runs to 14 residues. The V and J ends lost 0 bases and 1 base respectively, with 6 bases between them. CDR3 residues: CASSLALENTEAFF. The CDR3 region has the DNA TGTGCCAGCAGCTTAGCCTTGGAGAACACTGAAGCTTTCTTT.

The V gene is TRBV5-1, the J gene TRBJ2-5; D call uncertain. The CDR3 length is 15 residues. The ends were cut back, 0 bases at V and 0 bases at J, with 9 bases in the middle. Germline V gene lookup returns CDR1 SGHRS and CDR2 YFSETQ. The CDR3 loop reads CASSLGPGNQETQYF. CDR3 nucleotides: TGCGCCAGCAGCTTGGGGCCTGGGAACCAAGAGACCCAGTACTTC.

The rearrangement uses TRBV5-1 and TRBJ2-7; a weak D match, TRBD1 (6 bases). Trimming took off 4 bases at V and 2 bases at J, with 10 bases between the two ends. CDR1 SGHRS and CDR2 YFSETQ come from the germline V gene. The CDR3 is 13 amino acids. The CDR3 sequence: CASSTGTPYEQYF. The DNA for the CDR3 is TGCGCCAGCAGCACAGGGACCCCCTACGAGCAGTACTTC.

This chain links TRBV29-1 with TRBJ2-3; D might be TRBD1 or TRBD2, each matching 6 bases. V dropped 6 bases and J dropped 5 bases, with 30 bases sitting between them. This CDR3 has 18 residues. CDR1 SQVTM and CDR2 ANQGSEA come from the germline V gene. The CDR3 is CSVQAVGGQGLLRDTQYF. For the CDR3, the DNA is TGCAGCGTCCAAGCGGTAGGGGGGCAGGGCCTCTTACGAGATACGCAGTATTTT.

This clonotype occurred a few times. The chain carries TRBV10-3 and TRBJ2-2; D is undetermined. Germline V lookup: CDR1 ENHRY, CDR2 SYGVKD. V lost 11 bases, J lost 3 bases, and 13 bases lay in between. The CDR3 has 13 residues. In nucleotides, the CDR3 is TGTGCCGTAAGAGACAATCACACCGGGGAGCTGTTTTTT. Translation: CAVRDNHTGELFF.

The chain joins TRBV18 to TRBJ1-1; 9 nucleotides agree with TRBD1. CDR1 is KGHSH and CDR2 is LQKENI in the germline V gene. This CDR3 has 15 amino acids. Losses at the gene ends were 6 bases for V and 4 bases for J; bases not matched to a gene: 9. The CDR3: CASSLKGTGSTEAFF. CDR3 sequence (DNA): TGTGCCAGCTCCCTTAAAGGGACAGGGAGCACTGAAGCTTTCTTT.

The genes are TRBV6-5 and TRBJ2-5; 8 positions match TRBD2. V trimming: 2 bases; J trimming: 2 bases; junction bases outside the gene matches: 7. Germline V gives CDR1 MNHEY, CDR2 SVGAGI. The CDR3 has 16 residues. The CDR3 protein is CASSYGSGGRQETQYF. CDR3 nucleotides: TGTGCCAGCAGTTACGGCTCGGGGGGGCGGCAAGAGACCCAGTACTTC.